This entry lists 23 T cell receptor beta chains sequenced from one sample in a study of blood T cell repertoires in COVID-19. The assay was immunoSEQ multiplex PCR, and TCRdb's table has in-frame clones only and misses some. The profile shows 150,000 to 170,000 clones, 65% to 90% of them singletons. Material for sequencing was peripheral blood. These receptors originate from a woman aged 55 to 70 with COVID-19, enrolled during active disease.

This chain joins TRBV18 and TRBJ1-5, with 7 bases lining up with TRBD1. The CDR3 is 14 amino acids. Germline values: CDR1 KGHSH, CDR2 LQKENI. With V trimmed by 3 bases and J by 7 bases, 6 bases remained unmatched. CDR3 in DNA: TGTGCCAGCTCACCCAGACAGGGATTACAGCCCCAGCATTTT. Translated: CASSPRQGLQPQHF.

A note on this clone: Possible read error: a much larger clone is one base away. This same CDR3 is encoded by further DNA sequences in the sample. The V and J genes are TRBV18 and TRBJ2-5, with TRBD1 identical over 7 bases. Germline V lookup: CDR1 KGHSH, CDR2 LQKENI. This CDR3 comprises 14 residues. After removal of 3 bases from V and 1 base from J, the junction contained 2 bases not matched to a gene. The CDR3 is CASSPRTGQETQYF. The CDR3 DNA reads TGTGCCAGCTCACCCCGGACAGGCCAAGAGACCCAGTACTTC.

DNA for the CDR3: TGTGCCAGCAGCCCAGGACTAGCGGGGGGAGATGAGACCCAGTACTTC. Translating gives CASSPGLAGGDETQYF. The chain uses TRBV9 and TRBJ2-5, with 14 bases identical to TRBD2. This CDR3 is 16 amino acids long. V dropped 4 bases and J dropped 5; count of bases not matched to a gene: 7. CDR1 is SGDLS, CDR2 YYNGEE, per germline.

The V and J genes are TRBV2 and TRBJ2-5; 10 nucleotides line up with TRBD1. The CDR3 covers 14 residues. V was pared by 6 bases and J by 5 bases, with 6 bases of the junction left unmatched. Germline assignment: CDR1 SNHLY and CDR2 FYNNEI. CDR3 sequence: CASRVDRGRETQYF. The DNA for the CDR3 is TGTGCCAGCAGGGTAGACAGGGGGCGGGAGACCCAGTACTTC.

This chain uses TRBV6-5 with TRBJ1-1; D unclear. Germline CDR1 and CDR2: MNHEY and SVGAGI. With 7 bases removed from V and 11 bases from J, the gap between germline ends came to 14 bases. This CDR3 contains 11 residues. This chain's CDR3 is CASTLYLGAFF. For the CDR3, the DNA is TGTGCCAGCACCTTATACCTCGGGGCTTTCTTT.

The chain's CDR3 is CASSRGGAITEAFF. The CDR3 nucleotides are TGTGCCAGCAGCCGTGGGGGGGCGATCACTGAAGCTTTCTTT. V usage is TRBV7-3 and J usage is TRBJ1-1, with a tentative D call TRBD1 (6 bases). CDR3 length equals 14 residues. V was trimmed by 5 bases and J by 4 bases, leaving 14 bases between them. Germline V gives CDR1 SGHTA, CDR2 FQGTGA. The full variable domain, completed using reference TRBV7-3 and TRBJ1-1, is GAGVSQTPSNKVTEKGKYVELRCDPISGHTALYWYRQSLGQGPEFLIYFQGTGAADDSGLPNDRFFAVRPEGSVSTLKIQRTERGDSAVYLCASSRGGAITEAFFGQGTRLTVV.

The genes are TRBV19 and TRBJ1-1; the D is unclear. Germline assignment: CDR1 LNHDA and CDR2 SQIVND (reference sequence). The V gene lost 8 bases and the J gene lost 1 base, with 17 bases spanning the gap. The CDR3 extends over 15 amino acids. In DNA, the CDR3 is TGTGCCAGTTCCCGACGGTCGGGTAAGAACACTGAAGCTTTCTTT. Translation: CASSRRSGKNTEAFF.

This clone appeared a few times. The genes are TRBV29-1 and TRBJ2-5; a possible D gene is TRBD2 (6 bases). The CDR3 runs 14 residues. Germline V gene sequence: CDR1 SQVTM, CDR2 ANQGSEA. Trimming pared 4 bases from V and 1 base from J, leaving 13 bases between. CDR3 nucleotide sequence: TGCAGCGTTGGACTAGTCGGGGGCCAAGAGACCCAGTACTTC. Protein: CSVGLVGGQETQYF.

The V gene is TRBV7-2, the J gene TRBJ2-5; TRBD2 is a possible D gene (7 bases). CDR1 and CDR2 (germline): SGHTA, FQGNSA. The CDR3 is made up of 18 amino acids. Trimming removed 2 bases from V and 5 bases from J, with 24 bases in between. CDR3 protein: CASSLLPLGRGAWETQYF. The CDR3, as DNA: TGTGCCAGCAGCTTATTGCCTCTAGGACGGGGGGCTTGGGAGACCCAGTACTTC.

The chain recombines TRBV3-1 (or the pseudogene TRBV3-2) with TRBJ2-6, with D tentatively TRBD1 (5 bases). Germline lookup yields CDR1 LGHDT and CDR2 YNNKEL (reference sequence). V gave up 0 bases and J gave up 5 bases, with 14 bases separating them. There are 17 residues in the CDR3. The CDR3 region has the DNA TGTGCCAGCAGCCAAGATTTGCAGGGCCTCTGGGCCAACGTCCTGACTTTC. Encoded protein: CASSQDLQGLWANVLTF.

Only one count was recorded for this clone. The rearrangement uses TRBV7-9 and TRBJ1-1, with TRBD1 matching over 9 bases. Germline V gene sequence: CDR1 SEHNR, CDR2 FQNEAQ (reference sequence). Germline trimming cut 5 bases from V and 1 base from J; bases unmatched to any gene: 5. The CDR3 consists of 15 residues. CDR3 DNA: TGTGCCAGCAGCATTGGACAGGGGCCGAACACTGAAGCTTTCTTT. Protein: CASSIGQGPNTEAFF.

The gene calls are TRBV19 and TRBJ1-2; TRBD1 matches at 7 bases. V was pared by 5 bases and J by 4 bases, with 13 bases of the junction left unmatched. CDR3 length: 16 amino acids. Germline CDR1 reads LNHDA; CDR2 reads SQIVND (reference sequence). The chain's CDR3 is CASSSRDSRNFYGYTF. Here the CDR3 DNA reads TGTGCCAGTAGTTCCCGGGACAGCCGAAACTTCTATGGCTACACCTTC.

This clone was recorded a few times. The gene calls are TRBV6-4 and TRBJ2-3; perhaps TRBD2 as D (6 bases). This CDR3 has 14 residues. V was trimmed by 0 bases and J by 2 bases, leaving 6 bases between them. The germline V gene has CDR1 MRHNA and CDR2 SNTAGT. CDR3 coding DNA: TGTGCCAGCAGTGACTCGCGGGACACAGATACGCAGTATTTT. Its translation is CASSDSRDTDTQYF.

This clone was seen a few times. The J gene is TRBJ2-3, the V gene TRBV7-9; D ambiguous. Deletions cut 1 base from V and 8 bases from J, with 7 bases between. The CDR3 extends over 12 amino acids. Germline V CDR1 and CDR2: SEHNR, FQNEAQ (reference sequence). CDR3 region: CASSLGYGTQYF. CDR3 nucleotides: TGTGCCAGCAGCTTAGGTTACGGTACGCAGTATTTT.

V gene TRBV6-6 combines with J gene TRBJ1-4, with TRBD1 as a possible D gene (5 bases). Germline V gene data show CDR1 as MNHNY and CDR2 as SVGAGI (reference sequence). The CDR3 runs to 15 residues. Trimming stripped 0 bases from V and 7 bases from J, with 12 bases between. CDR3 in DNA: TGTGCCAGCAGTTACTCGGGCGGGAGGGGTGAAAAACTGTTTTTT. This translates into CASSYSGGRGEKLFF.

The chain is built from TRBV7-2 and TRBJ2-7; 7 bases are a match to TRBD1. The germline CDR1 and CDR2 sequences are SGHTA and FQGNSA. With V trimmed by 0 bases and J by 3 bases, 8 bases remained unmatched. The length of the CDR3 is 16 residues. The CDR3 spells CASSLALTGWGYEQYF. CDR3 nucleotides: TGTGCCAGCAGCTTAGCCCTGACAGGGTGGGGCTACGAGCAGTACTTC.

For the CDR3, the DNA is TGTGCCATCAGTGAGTCCGGACAGAATGAGCAGTTCTTC. This translates into CAISESGQNEQFF. The chain recombines TRBV10-3 with TRBJ2-1, with D perhaps matching TRBD1 (6 bases). V was shortened by 0 bases and J by 7 bases, with 7 bases between the two germline ends. Per germline, CDR1 ENHRY and CDR2 SYGVKD. This CDR3 region has 13 residues.

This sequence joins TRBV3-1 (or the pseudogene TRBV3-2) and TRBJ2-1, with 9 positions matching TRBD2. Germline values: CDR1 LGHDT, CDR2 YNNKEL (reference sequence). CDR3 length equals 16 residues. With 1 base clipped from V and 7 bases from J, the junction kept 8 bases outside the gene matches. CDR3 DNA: TGTGCCAGCAGCCAAGGGAAGCTAGCGGGAAATAATGAGCAGTTCTTC. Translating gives CASSQGKLAGNNEQFF.

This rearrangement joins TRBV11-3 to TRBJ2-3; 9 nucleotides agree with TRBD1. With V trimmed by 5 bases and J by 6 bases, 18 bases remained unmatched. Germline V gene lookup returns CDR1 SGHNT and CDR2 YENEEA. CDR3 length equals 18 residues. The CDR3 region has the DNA TGTGCCAGCAGCCCCGGGACAGGGTCACATCCAGATATCGATACGCAGTATTTT. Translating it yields CASSPGTGSHPDIDTQYF. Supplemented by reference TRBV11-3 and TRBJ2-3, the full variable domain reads EAGVVQSPRYKIIEKKQPVAFWCNPISGHNTLYWYLQNLGQGPELLIRYENEEAVDDSQLPKDRFSAERLKGVDSTLKIQPAELGDSAVYLCASSPGTGSHPDIDTQYFGPGTRLTVL.

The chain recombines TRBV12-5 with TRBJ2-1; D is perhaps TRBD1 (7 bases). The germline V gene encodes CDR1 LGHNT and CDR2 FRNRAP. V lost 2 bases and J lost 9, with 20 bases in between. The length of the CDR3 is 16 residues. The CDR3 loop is CASGLRPGGHPSEQFF. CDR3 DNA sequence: TGTGCTAGTGGTTTGCGCCCAGGGGGGCACCCTAGTGAGCAGTTCTTC.

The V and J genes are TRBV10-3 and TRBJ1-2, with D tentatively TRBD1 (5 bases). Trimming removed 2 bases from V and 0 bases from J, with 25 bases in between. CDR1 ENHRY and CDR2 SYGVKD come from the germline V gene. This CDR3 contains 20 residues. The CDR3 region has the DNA TGTGCCATCAGTGAGACTCCTAACCCTGGCAGGGCGACCGCTAACTATGGCTACACCTTC. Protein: CAISETPNPGRATANYGYTF.

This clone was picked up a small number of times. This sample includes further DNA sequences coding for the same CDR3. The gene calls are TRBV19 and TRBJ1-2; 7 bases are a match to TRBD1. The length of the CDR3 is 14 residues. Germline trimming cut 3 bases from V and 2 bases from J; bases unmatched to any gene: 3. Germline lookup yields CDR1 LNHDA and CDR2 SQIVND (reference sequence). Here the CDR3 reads CASSIRTGNYGYTF. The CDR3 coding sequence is TGTGCCAGTAGTATTAGGACAGGAAACTATGGCTACACCTTC.

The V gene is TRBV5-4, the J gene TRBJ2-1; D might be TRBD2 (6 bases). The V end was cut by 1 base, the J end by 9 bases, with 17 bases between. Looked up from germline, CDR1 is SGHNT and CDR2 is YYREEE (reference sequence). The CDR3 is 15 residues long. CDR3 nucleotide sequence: TGTGCCAGCAGCTTGTGGCGGGAACGGGACGGTGAGCAGTTCTTC. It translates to CASSLWRERDGEQFF.